A single TCR beta chain is shown here with its context. What it recognizes is unknown. Produced via immunoSEQ multiplex PCR; TCRdb's table is partial and in-frame only. The repertoire includes 110,000 to 150,000 clones, approximately 90% of them detected once, and about 3% sits in the top ten. The V and J ends lost 5 bases and 2 bases respectively, with 7 bases between them. In germline, CDR1 is KGHSH, CDR2 LQKENI. The CDR3 runs 13 residues. This specimen comes from a study of T cell responses to AZD1222 COVID-19 vaccine. Background on the study: Analysis merged second doses at about 4 or about 12 weeks. Whole-study results and caveats: Just a handful of AZD1222 recipients were seropositive at baseline. Two AZD1222 administrations were followed by greater Spike-specific TCR breadth and depth. Unmutated variant regions are reportedly the target of nearly half of TCRs that are spike-specific.

The receptor's source is an adult in good health. The gene calls are TRBV18 and TRBJ1-3, with D possibly matching TRBD1 (6 bases). This sample comprised peripheral blood, obtained on day 0 of AZD1222 vaccination. The CDR3 loop is CASSTGTGNTIYF. CDR3 coding DNA: TGTGCCAGCTCAACAGGGACTGGAAACACCATATATTTT.